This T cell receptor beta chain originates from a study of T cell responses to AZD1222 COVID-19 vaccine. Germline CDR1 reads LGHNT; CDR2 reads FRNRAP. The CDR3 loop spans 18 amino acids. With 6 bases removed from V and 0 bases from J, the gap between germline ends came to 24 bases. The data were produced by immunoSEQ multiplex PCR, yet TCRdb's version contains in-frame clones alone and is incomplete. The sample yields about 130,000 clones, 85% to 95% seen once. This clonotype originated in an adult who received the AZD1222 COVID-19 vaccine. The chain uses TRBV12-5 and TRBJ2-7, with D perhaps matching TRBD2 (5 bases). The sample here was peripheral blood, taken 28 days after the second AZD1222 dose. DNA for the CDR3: TGTGCTAGTGGGTTAGTAGGCCCTGGGAGTTTGACCTCCTACGAGCAGTACTTC. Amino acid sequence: CASGLVGPGSLTSYEQYF.